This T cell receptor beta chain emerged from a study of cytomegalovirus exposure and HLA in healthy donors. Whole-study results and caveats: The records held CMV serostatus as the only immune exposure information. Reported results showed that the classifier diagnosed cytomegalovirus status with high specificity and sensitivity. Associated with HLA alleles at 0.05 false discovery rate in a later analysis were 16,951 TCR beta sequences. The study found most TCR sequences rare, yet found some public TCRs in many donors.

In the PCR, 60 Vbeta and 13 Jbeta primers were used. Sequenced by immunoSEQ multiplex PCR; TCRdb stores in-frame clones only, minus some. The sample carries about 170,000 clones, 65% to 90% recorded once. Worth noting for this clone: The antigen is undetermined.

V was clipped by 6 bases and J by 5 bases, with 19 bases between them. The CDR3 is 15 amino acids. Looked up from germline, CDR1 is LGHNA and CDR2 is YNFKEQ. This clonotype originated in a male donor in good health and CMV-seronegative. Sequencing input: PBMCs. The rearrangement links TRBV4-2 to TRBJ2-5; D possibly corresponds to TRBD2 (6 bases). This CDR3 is CASSAGGLRGETQYF. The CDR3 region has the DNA TGTGCCAGCAGTGCAGGAGGACTGCGGGGTGAGACCCAGTACTTC.